This TCR beta chain was captured in a study of shared clonotypes between healthy human individuals. Study observations and caveats: At large depth, rarefaction still showed sorted-subset sequencing to be incomplete. Memory subsets had estimated richness that was generally smaller than that of naive subsets.

The naive CD8 subset, CD45RO-negative cells positively selected for CCR7, excluded terminally differentiated effector memory CD45RA+ cells. It was at deep level that the assay was run. Sequencing was performed with immunoSEQ multiplex PCR; in TCRdb, only in-frame clones are kept and a portion is missing. The sample has 1.5 million to 2.5 million clones, less than 95% seen once. Details on this clone: What it recognizes is unknown.

Trimming took 3 bases from V and 3 from J, leaving 9 bases between them. The CDR3 length is 13 residues. Germline V lookup: CDR1 SGDLS, CDR2 YYNGEE. The receptor's source is a man between 18 and 35 years old in good health. This chain connects TRBV9 to TRBJ1-1; D unclear. Sequenced input: naive CD8+ T cells sorted from blood. CDR3 sequence (DNA): TGTGCCAGCAGCGCGGGGTTGCACACTGAAGCTTTCTTT. Amino acid sequence: CASSAGLHTEAFF.